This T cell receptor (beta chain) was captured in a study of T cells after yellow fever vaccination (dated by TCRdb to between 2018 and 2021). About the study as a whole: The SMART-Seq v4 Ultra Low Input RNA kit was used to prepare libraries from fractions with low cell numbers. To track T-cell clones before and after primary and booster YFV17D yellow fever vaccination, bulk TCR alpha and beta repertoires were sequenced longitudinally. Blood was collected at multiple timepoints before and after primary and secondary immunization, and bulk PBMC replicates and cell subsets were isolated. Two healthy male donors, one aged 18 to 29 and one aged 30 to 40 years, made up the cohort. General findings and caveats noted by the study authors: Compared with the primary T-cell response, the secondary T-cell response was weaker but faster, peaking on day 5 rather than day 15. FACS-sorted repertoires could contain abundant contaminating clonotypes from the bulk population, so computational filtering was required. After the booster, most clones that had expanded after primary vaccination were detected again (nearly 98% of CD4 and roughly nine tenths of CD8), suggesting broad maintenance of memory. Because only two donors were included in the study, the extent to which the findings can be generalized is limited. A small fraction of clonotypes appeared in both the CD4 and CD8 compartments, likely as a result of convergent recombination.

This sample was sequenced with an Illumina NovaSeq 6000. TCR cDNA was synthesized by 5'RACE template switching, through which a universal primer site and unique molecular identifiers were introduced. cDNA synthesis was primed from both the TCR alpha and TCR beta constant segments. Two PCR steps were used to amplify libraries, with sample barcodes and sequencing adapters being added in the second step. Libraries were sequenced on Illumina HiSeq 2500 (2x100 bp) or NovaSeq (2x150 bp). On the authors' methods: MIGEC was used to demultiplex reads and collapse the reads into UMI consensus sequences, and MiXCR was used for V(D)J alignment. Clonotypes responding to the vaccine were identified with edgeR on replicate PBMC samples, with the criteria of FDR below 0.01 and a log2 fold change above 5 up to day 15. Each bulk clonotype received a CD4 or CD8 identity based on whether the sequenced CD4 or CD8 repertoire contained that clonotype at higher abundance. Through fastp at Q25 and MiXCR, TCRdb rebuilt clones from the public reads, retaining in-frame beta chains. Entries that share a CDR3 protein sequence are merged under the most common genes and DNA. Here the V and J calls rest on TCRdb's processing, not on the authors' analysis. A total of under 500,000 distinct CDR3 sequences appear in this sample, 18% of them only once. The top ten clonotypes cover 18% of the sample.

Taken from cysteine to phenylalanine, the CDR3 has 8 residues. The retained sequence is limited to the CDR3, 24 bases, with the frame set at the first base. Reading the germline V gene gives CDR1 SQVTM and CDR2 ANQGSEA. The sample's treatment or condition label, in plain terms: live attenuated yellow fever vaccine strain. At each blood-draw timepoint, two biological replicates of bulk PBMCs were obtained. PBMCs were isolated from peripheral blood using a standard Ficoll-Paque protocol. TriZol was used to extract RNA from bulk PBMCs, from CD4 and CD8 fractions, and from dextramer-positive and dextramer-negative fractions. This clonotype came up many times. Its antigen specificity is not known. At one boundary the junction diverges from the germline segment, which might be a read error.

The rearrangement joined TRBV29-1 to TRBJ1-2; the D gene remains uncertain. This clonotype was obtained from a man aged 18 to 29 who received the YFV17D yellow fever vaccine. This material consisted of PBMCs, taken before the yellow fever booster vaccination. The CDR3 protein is CSVGGYTF. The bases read TGCAGTGTTGGAGGCTACACCTTC.